This T cell receptor (beta chain) was identified in a study of shared clonotypes between healthy human individuals. Across the study: Aged 18 to 49, the donors were a couple of women and three men.

The naive CD8 population came from CD45RO-negative cells selected for CCR7, without terminally differentiated effector memory CD45RA+ cells. General study points: It was observed that 5% to 6% of naive CD4 clonotypes were shared across a handful of donors. How much donors shared clonotypes was expected to be affected by sequencing depth. Donor scarcity curtailed the genetic and exposure-history diversity represented herein.

The CDR3 length is 16 residues. Trimming cost V 4 bases and J 0 bases, with 16 bases left between them. Germline V gives CDR1 LNHNV, CDR2 YYDKDF (reference sequence). Details on this clone: Antigen specificity is unknown.

The assay was immunoSEQ multiplex PCR, and TCRdb's table has in-frame clones only and misses some. The table shows fewer than 800,000 clones, with 92% occurring only once. The sequence derives from a man aged 30 to 39 in good health. V usage is TRBV15 and J usage is TRBJ2-7; D perhaps matches TRBD1 (5 bases). Sample: naive CD8+ T cells sorted from blood. The CDR3 sequence: CATSTDQDTSSYEQYF. The CDR3 DNA reads TGTGCCACCAGCACCGACCAGGACACGAGCTCCTACGAGCAGTACTTC.